A single sample is the source of the 24 T cell receptor beta chains below, sequenced in a study of T cells in Graves' hyperthyroidism and ophthalmopathy (dated by TCRdb to the late 2010s). The protocol used for the library was multiplex PCR. The sequencing machine was an Illumina HiSeq 2000. TCR beta CDR3 regions were amplified from RNA transcripts. For the first round of RT-PCR on the TCR CDR3, the HTBI primer set was used together with the Qiagen OneStep RT-PCR kit. Clones were called with MiXCR by TCRdb after fastp trimmed the public reads at Q25, and only in-frame beta chains were retained. Under each unique CDR3 protein, matching rows form one entry showing the most common genes and DNA. The sample table lists roughly 250,000 distinct CDR3 sequences, around 15% of them with a count of one. Around 26% of the sample is taken by the ten largest. Specimen: blood. All receptors come from a woman younger than 35 with Graves' ophthalmopathy.

The genes are TRBV7-3 and TRBJ2-5; TRBD2 matches 11 bases. The germline V gene has CDR1 SGHTA and CDR2 FQGTGA. The CDR3 has 17 residues. Unmatched junction bases numbered 6, after V lost 1 base and J lost 2 bases. The CDR3 coding sequence is TGTGCCAGCAGCTTAAGTCCGGCTAGCGGGAGGCAAGAGACCCAGTACTTC. It is translated as CASSLSPASGRQETQYF.

At least ten counts were recorded for this clonotype. The V gene is TRBV11-2, the J gene TRBJ2-1, with 9 nucleotides matching TRBD2. The CDR3 runs to 17 residues. V was clipped by 8 bases and J by 0 bases; unmatched bases: 11. Germline V gives CDR1 SGHAT, CDR2 FQNNGV. CDR3 coding DNA: TGTGCCAGCTTCGGGGGACTAGCCCGGAGCTCCTACAATGAGCAGTTCTTC. Encoded protein: CASFGGLARSSYNEQFF.

This clonotype was counted ten times or more. This rearrangement joins TRBV7-2 to TRBJ1-4; D is undetermined. The germline V gene encodes CDR1 SGHTA and CDR2 FQGNSA. Trimming removed 1 base at V and 5 bases at J, with 17 bases between. The CDR3 extends over 17 amino acids. CDR3 sequence: CASSLGFGGYLNEKLFF. The CDR3 nucleotides are TGTGCCAGCAGCTTAGGGTTCGGCGGTTACCTAAATGAAAAACTGTTTTTT.

This clonotype was detected once. The rearrangement uses TRBV2 and TRBJ1-1; 10 bases fit TRBD1. The length of the CDR3 is 19 residues. V gave up 6 bases and J gave up 0 bases; unmatched junction bases: 16. CDR1 is SNHLY, CDR2 FYNNEI, per germline. The CDR3 DNA follows: TGTGCCAGCAGCCCACTGTACCGGGACAGGGGCCCTATGAACACTGAAGCTTTCTTT. Its translation is CASSPLYRDRGPMNTEAFF. The complete variable domain, with remaining parts taken from reference TRBV2 and TRBJ1-1, reads EPEVTQTPSHQVTQMGQEVILRCVPISNHLYFYWYRQILGQKVEFLVSFYNNEISEKSEIFDDQFSVERPDGSNFTLKIRSTKLEDSAMYFCASSPLYRDRGPMNTEAFFGQGTRLTVV.

The V call is TRBV7-3, the J call TRBJ2-3; tentatively, D is TRBD1 (6 bases). This CDR3 spans 15 amino acids. V was shortened by 1 base and J by 6 bases, with 14 bases between the two germline ends. The germline V gene has CDR1 SGHTA and CDR2 FQGTGA. The CDR3 is CASSLRAGAGDTQYF. Written as DNA, the CDR3 is TGTGCCAGCAGCTTAAGGGCAGGGGCGGGTGATACGCAGTATTTT. The variable domain in full, with the rest retrieved from reference TRBV7-3 and TRBJ2-3, is GAGVSQTPSNKVTEKGKYVELRCDPISGHTALYWYRQSLGQGPEFLIYFQGTGAADDSGLPNDRFFAVRPEGSVSTLKIQRTERGDSAVYLCASSLRAGAGDTQYFGPGTRLTVL.

This clonotype came up many times. This chain links TRBV13 with TRBJ2-1; D may be TRBD2 (6 bases). The CDR3 sequence is 11 residues long. The ends were cut back, 5 bases at V and 9 bases at J, with 8 bases in the middle. In germline, CDR1 is PRHDT, CDR2 FYEKMQ (reference sequence). The CDR3 spells CASSPGSEQFF. The CDR3 bases are TGTGCCAGCAGCCCCGGGAGTGAGCAGTTCTTC.

This clonotype was found many times. The chain uses TRBV19 and TRBJ2-1; perhaps TRBD2 as D (5 bases). CDR1 is LNHDA and CDR2 is SQIVND in the germline V gene (reference sequence). The CDR3 has 14 residues. The V end was cut by 1 base, the J end by 6 bases, with 10 bases between. CDR3 DNA: TGTGCCAGTAGTATAGCCACTAGTTTCAATGAGCAGTTCTTC. Amino acids: CASSIATSFNEQFF. The variable domain in full, with the rest retrieved from reference TRBV19 and TRBJ2-1, is DGGITQSPKYLFRKEGQNVTLSCEQNLNHDAMYWYRQDPGQGLRLIYYSQIVNDFQKGDIAEGYSVSREKKESFPLTVTSAQKNPTAFYLCASSIATSFNEQFFGPGTRLTVL.

In its sample, this clonotype was seen many times. This chain uses TRBV30 with TRBJ2-1; the match to TRBD1 covers 7 bases. The CDR3 contains 13 residues. J lost 7 bases, V lost 5 bases, and 8 bases had no gene match. The germline V gene has CDR1 GTSNPN and CDR2 SVGIG (reference sequence). The CDR3 nucleotides are TGTGCCTGGGAACGAGGGGGCTGGAATGAGCAGTTCTTC. It codes for CAWERGGWNEQFF.

This clonotype was picked up many times. This chain connects TRBV20-1 to TRBJ2-7, with 10 bases matching TRBD2. V lost 0 bases to trimming and J lost 0 bases; unmatched junction nucleotides: 11. The CDR3 totals 18 residues. Germline assignment: CDR1 DFQATT and CDR2 SNEGSKA (reference sequence). CDR3 in DNA: TGCAGTGCTAGAGATAGGGCTAGCGGGAGCTTAAGCTCCTACGAGCAGTACTTC. Its protein is CSARDRASGSLSSYEQYF.

In its sample, this clonotype was seen many times. The CDR3 coding sequence is TGTGCCAGCAGCTACAACACAGATACGCAGTATTTT. It codes for CASSYNTDTQYF. The V and J genes are TRBV5-4 and TRBJ2-3; the D is unclear. The CDR3 contains 12 residues. Germline values: CDR1 SGHNT, CDR2 YYREEE (reference sequence). Between the trimmed V and J ends, which lost 3 bases and 2 bases, there was a span of 4 bases.

This clonotype was seen more than once but under ten times. V gene TRBV7-2 combines with J gene TRBJ2-2; 7 bases align to TRBD1. Trimming at V came to 4 bases and at J to 5 bases, leaving 4 bases not matched to a gene. Germline loops: CDR1 SGHTA, CDR2 FQGNSA. The CDR3 sequence is 14 residues long. The DNA for the CDR3 is TGTGCCAGCAGCTCGGCAGGGGGAACCGGGGAGCTGTTTTTT. This gives the protein CASSSAGGTGELFF.

V gene TRBV6-5 combines with J gene TRBJ1-1; tentatively, D is TRBD1 (5 bases). V lost 2 bases and J 4 bases, leaving 20 bases between the germline ends. CDR3 length equals 17 residues. Germline assignment: CDR1 MNHEY and CDR2 SVGAGI. CDR3 coding DNA: TGTGCCAGCAGTTACACCGGCGCGGCAGGGTATGGCACTGAAGCTTTCTTT. It encodes CASSYTGAAGYGTEAFF.

This clonotype was counted many times. V and J are TRBV9 and TRBJ1-1; D remains unclear. CDR3 length: 15 amino acids. Looked up from germline, CDR1 is SGDLS and CDR2 is YYNGEE. V lost 4 bases to trimming and J lost 3 bases, with 16 bases between them. CDR3 sequence (DNA): TGTGCCAGCAGCCCCCGTTGGGGAAGGGACACTGAAGCTTTCTTT. Amino acids: CASSPRWGRDTEAFF.

This CDR3 reads CSASARQGRYEQYF. The CDR3 bases are TGCAGTGCTAGTGCCCGACAGGGCCGCTACGAGCAGTACTTC. This chain connects TRBV20-1 to TRBJ2-7, with 7 bases lining up with TRBD1. The junction had 8 bases not matched to a gene; V was cut back by 3 bases and J by 3 bases. The CDR3 has 14 residues. The germline V gene encodes CDR1 DFQATT and CDR2 SNEGSKA (reference sequence).

This clonotype has a count of ten or more. The V call is TRBV6-1, the J call TRBJ2-3; 16 bases map to TRBD2. Unmatched junction bases numbered 9, after V lost 10 bases and J lost 5 bases. Germline CDR1 MNHNS, CDR2 SASEGT. The CDR3 totals 16 residues. The CDR3 protein is CAINKGLAGGGDTQYF. The CDR3 coding sequence is TGTGCCATCAATAAGGGACTAGCGGGAGGGGGAGATACGCAGTATTTT.

The CDR3 protein is CSVSYPGTSGRGVQETQYF. For the CDR3, the DNA is TGCAGCGTCTCCTACCCCGGGACTAGCGGGAGAGGGGTCCAAGAGACCCAGTACTTC. This chain links TRBV29-1 with TRBJ2-5, with TRBD2 identical over 14 bases. After removal of 6 bases from V and 1 base from J, the junction contained 16 bases not matched to a gene. The CDR3 contains 19 residues. Germline V CDR1 and CDR2: SQVTM, ANQGSEA.

J is TRBJ2-4 and V is TRBV19; 7 bases agree with TRBD1. Looked up from germline, CDR1 is LNHDA and CDR2 is SQIVND (reference sequence). This CDR3 has 17 residues. The V and J ends lost 3 bases and 1 base, in that order; junction bases with no gene match: 9. The CDR3 here is CASSMPRDSPAKNIQYF. DNA of the CDR3: TGTGCCAGTAGTATGCCCCGGGACAGTCCCGCCAAAAACATTCAGTACTTC.

In this sample, this clonotype turned up many times. The CDR3 sequence is CASSPSVRAGETQYF. The DNA for the CDR3 is TGTGCCAGCAGTCCCTCCGTGAGGGCGGGAGAGACCCAGTACTTC. This rearrangement joins TRBV6-1 to TRBJ2-5, with D tentatively TRBD2 (5 bases). In germline, CDR1 is MNHNS, CDR2 SASEGT. CDR3 size: 15 residues. V lost 5 bases, J lost 4 bases, and 17 bases lay in between.

The sample holds many counts of this clonotype. This chain links TRBV6-6 with TRBJ1-5, with a possible D match to TRBD1 (5 bases). The V gene lost 2 bases and the J gene lost 6 bases, with 29 bases spanning the gap. This CDR3 is built from 20 residues. Germline lookup yields CDR1 MNHNY and CDR2 SVGAGI (reference sequence). CDR3 in amino acids: CASSYPTGALRRLEGQPQHF. CDR3 nucleotide sequence: TGTGCCAGCAGTTACCCCACCGGGGCATTAAGACGTCTTGAGGGTCAGCCCCAGCATTTT.

This clonotype turned up a few times. The rearrangement links TRBV18 to TRBJ2-2; D may be TRBD1 or TRBD2 (5 bases each). Deletions cut 2 bases from V and 6 bases from J, with 13 bases between. The CDR3 length is 15 residues. Germline CDR1 KGHSH, CDR2 LQKENI. The CDR3: CASSPGSGSAGELFF. CDR3 bases: TGTGCCAGCTCACCAGGGTCAGGGAGCGCCGGGGAGCTGTTTTTT.

This clonotype was counted many times. This sequence joins TRBV20-1 and TRBJ2-2; TRBD2 matches at 13 bases. Germline CDR1 and CDR2: DFQATT and SNEGSKA (reference sequence). CDR3 size: 17 residues. After removal of 1 base from V and 8 bases from J, the junction contained 10 bases not matched to a gene. This chain's CDR3 is CSARVFRTSGSGGELFF. CDR3 nucleotide sequence: TGCAGTGCTAGAGTCTTTCGGACTAGCGGGAGCGGTGGGGAGCTGTTTTTT.

This clonotype was seen at least ten times. V usage is TRBV11-2 and J usage is TRBJ1-1; 8 positions match TRBD1. The V gene's germline CDR1 is SGHAT and CDR2 FQNNGV. This CDR3 has 16 residues. J was trimmed by 4 bases and V by 0 bases; bases with no gene match: 7. The CDR3 sequence is CASSLEARTGSTEAFF. Written as DNA, the CDR3 is TGTGCCAGCAGCTTAGAAGCTAGGACAGGGTCCACTGAAGCTTTCTTT.

This clonotype was detected a few times. The CDR3 nucleotides read TGTGCCACCAGCGGGGGACGGAACAATGAGCAGTTCTTC. It specifies CATSGGRNNEQFF. The V call is TRBV15, the J call TRBJ2-1, with D perhaps given as TRBD1 or TRBD2 (5 bases each). V was pared by 5 bases and J by 5 bases, with 10 bases between. Germline V gene sequence: CDR1 LNHNV, CDR2 YYDKDF (reference sequence). This CDR3 comprises 13 residues.

This clonotype was seen ten or more times. The chain uses TRBV7-9 and TRBJ2-5; D is ambiguous. The CDR3 consists of 14 residues. Germline CDR1 is SEHNR and CDR2 is FQNEAQ (reference sequence). Trimming shortened V by 1 base and J by 1 base, and 7 bases separated the two germline ends. CDR3 sequence: CASSLVGSQETQYF. The DNA of the CDR3 is TGTGCCAGCAGCTTAGTAGGCAGCCAAGAGACCCAGTACTTC.